The present TCR beta chain was sequenced within a study of blood T cell repertoires in COVID-19. TCRdb's table, derived via immunoSEQ multiplex PCR, lists solely in-frame clones and lacks some. This sample has approximately 190,000 clones, with over 75% found just once. Trimming removed 8 bases at V and 1 base at J, with 11 bases between. The CDR3 contains 13 residues. Germline V gives CDR1 SGHTA, CDR2 FQGTGA. This TCR came from a woman aged 40 to 49 who had recovered from COVID-19. This sequence joins TRBV7-3 and TRBJ1-1; D uncertain. Sequenced material: peripheral blood. CDR3 in amino acids: CASGFQENTEAFF. In DNA form, the CDR3 reads TGTGCCAGCGGTTTCCAGGAGAACACTGAAGCTTTCTTT.